The clone carrying this T cell receptor beta chain was recorded at least ten times. Its target is not known. The CDR3 loop spans 16 amino acids. Germline-derived CDR1 and CDR2 are DFQATT and SNEGSKA (reference sequence). The V segment lost 0 bases and the J segment 6 bases; nucleotides outside the gene matches: 14. One entry per CDR3 protein results from TCRdb running MiXCR on the 5' RACE reads. The sample has about 360,000 distinct CDR3 sequences, 6.2% seen once; the top ten hold over 14%. This sample stems from a study of T cells after yellow fever vaccination. Study results and limitations: It was a weaker secondary response, yet one that peaked faster, at day 5 versus 15.

The clonotype originates from a man aged 25 to 45 who received the YFV17D yellow fever vaccine. The material was PBMCs, obtained 5 days after the yellow fever booster vaccination. The chain employs TRBV20-1 and TRBJ2-7; 7 bases map to TRBD2. CDR3 residues: CSAREPTGGRRLEQYF. The CDR3 nucleotides read TGCAGTGCTAGAGAACCCACCGGCGGGAGAAGGCTCGAGCAGTACTTC.